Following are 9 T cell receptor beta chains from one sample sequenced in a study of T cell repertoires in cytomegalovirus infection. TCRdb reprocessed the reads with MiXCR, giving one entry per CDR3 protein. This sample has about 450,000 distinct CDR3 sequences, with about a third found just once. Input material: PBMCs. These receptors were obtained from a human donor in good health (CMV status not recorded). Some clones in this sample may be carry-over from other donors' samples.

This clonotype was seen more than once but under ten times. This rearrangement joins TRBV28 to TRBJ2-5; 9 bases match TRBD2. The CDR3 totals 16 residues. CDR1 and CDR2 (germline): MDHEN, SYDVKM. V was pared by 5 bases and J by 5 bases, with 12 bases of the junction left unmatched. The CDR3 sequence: CASSNHGRGGPETQYF. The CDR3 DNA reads TGTGCCAGCAGTAACCACGGGCGGGGGGGCCCTGAGACCCAGTACTTC. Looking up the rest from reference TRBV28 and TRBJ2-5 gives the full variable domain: DVKVTQSSRYLVKRTGEKVFLECVQDMDHENMFWYRQDPGLGLRLIYFSYDVKMKEKGDIPEGYSVSREKKERFSLILESASTNQTSMYLCASSNHGRGGPETQYFGPGTRLLVL.

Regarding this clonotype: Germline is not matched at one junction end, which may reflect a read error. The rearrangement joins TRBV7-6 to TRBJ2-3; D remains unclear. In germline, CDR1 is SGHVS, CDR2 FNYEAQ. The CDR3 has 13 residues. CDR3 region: CASSLYSTDTQYF. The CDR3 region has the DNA TGTGCCAGCAGCCTGTACAGCACAGATACTCAGTATTTT.

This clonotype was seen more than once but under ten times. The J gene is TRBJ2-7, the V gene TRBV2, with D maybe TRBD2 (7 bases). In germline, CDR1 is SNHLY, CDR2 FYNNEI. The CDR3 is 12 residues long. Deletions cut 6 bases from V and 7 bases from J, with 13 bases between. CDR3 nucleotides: TGTGCCAGCAGGGGGGGGCGGGAGGAGCAGTACTTC. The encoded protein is CASRGGREEQYF.

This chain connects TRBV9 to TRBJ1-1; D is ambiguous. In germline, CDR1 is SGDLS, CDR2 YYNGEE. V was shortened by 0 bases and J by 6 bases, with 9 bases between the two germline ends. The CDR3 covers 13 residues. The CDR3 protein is CASSVAPSPEAFF. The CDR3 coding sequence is TGTGCCAGCAGCGTAGCTCCCTCTCCTGAAGCTTTCTTT.

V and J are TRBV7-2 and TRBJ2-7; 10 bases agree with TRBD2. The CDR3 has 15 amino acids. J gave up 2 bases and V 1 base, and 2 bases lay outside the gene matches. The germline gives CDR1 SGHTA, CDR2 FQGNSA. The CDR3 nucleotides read TGTGCCAGCAGCTTAGTAGCGGGGGGCACCTACGAGCAGTACTTC. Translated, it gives CASSLVAGGTYEQYF.

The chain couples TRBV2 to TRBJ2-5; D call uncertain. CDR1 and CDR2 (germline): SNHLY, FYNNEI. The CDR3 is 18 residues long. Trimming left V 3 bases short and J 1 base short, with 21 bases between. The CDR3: CASSDILGRLDAQETQYF. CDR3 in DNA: TGTGCCAGCAGTGATATCTTGGGCAGACTTGATGCCCAAGAGACCCAGTACTTC.

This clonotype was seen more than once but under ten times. The CDR3 reads CATNVPGTTSYGYTF. The CDR3 region has the DNA TGTGCCACCAACGTCCCCGGGACCACCTCCTATGGCTACACCTTC. The chain has TRBV2 and TRBJ1-2; maybe TRBD1 (5 bases). The CDR3 sequence is 15 residues long. The V gene lost 10 bases and the J gene lost 4 bases, with 22 bases spanning the gap. Germline V gene sequence: CDR1 SNHLY, CDR2 FYNNEI.

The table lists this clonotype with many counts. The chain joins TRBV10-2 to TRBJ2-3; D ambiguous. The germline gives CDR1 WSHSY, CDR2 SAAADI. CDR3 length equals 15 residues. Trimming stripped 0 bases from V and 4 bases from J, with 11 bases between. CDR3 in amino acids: CASSESGHSADTQYF. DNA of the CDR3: TGCGCCAGCAGTGAGTCTGGGCATTCCGCAGATACGCAGTATTTT.

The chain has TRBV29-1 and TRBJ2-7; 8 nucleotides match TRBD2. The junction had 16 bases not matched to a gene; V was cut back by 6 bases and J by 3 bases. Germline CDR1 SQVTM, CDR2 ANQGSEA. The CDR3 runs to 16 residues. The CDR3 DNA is TGCAGCGTGGGGGAGAATAGCGGGGTTTCATTCTACGAGCAGTACTTC. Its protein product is CSVGENSGVSFYEQYF.